A selection of T cell receptor beta chains follows, all from one sample in a study of blood T cell repertoires in COVID-19. This table comes from immunoSEQ multiplex PCR, and its TCRdb copy is limited to in-frame clones, with some not included. The data show more than 200,000 clones, with 70% to 90% seen just once and around 6.6% held by the top ten. What was sequenced was peripheral blood. The source is a woman younger than 45 with COVID-19, enrolled during active disease. The CDR3 runs from the conserved cysteine through the conserved F or W. A D gene is named only where the DNA matches it firmly. Where a row states a size, it is once, few, many or the class of an expanded clone; other rows omit it.

>few|TRBV12-3/TRBV12-4|13|TRBJ2-2|.
CASSQMNTGELFF
TGTGCCAGCAGTCAAATGAACACCGGGGAGCTGTTTTTT
>.|TRBV5-8|15|TRBJ1-1|TRBD1
CASSIYRGWGTEAFF
TGTGCCAGCAGCATCTACAGGGGGTGGGGCACTGAAGCTTTCTTT
>.|TRBV11-2|14|TRBJ2-7|TRBD2
CASSVSGGAGEQYF
TGTGCCAGCAGCGTTAGCGGGGGGGCCGGCGAGCAGTACTTC
>.|TRBV19|15|TRBJ2-1|.
CASSILTASRPEQFF
TGTGCTAGTAGTATTTTGACTGCTTCGAGGCCTGAGCAGTTCTTC
>.|TRBV10-1|14|TRBJ2-2|.
CASRWASNTGELFF
TGCGCCAGCCGTTGGGCCTCTAACACCGGGGAGCTGTTTTTT
>.|TRBV6-5|15|TRBJ1-1|.
CASRREGLTNTEAFF
TGTGCCAGCAGAAGGGAGGGTCTGACGAACACTGAAGCTTTCTTT
>.|TRBV7-9|14|TRBJ1-1|TRBD1
CASSSQGGNTEAFF
TGTGCCAGCAGCTCACAGGGGGGTAACACTGAAGCTTTCTTT
>.|TRBV6-2/TRBV6-3|17|TRBJ2-7|.
CASSYSSTTEPPYEQYF
TGTGCCAGCAGTTACTCATCAACTACCGAGCCTCCCTACGAGCAGTACTTC
>.|TRBV28|14|TRBJ2-5|TRBD1
CASRPWTGAKTQYF
TGTGCCAGCAGACCGTGGACAGGGGCGAAGACCCAGTACTTC
>.|TRBV5-5|14|TRBJ1-2|.
CASSPNWADYGYTF
TGTGCCAGCAGCCCTAACTGGGCAGACTATGGCTACACCTTC
>.|TRBV27|16|TRBJ1-2|TRBD1
CASSRTGASPPYGYTF
TGTGCCAGCAGTAGGACAGGGGCCTCCCCGCCCTATGGCTACACCTTC
>few|TRBV29-1|14|TRBJ2-7|.
CSGPKRGNWNEQYF
TGCAGCGGCCCTAAGCGAGGGAATTGGAACGAGCAGTACTTC
>.|TRBV3-1/TRBV3-2|14|TRBJ2-1|.
CASSQAAGPGEQFF
TGTGCCAGCAGCCAAGCGGCAGGGCCAGGTGAGCAGTTCTTC
>.|TRBV19|14|TRBJ1-2|.
CASKDTRQLYGYTF
TGTGCCAGTAAAGACACCCGGCAACTCTATGGCTACACCTTC
>.|TRBV11-3|15|TRBJ2-1|TRBD2
CASSRASASGDEQFF
TGTGCCAGCAGTCGTGCCTCGGCTAGCGGGGATGAGCAGTTCTTC
>.|TRBV5-1|17|TRBJ2-3|TRBD1
CASSTRGQGARTDTQYF
TGCGCCAGCAGCACGCGGGGACAGGGGGCTCGAACAGATACGCAGTATTTT
>.|TRBV6-2/TRBV6-3|16|TRBJ2-2|TRBD1
CASSPQGEWVTGELFF
TGTGCCAGCAGCCCACAGGGGGAATGGGTCACCGGGGAGCTGTTTTTT
>.|TRBV6-2/TRBV6-3|15|TRBJ2-1|TRBD1
CASSTRDRAYNEQFF
TGTGCCAGCAGCACCCGGGACAGGGCCTACAATGAGCAGTTCTTC
>.|TRBV11-2|15|TRBJ1-1|TRBD1
CASTVPGQGNTEAFF
TGTGCCAGCACCGTACCGGGACAGGGGAACACTGAAGCTTTCTTT
>.|TRBV10-3|16|TRBJ2-1|TRBD2
CAISEGLAGGVNEQFF
TGTGCCATCAGTGAGGGCTTAGCGGGAGGGGTAAATGAGCAGTTCTTC
>once|TRBV29-1|14|TRBJ2-2|TRBD1
CSVPGTANTGELFF
TGCAGCGTTCCTGGGACAGCGAACACCGGGGAGCTGTTTTTT
>.|TRBV7-9|18|TRBJ2-1|TRBD1
CASSLPSTRDRNQNEQFF
TGTGCCAGCAGCTTACCTTCGACCCGGGACAGAAACCAGAATGAGCAGTTCTTC
>.|TRBV3-1/TRBV3-2|15|TRBJ1-5|.
CASSQGGGNRGPQHF
TGTGCCAGCAGCCAAGGAGGAGGGAATCGGGGGCCCCAGCATTTT